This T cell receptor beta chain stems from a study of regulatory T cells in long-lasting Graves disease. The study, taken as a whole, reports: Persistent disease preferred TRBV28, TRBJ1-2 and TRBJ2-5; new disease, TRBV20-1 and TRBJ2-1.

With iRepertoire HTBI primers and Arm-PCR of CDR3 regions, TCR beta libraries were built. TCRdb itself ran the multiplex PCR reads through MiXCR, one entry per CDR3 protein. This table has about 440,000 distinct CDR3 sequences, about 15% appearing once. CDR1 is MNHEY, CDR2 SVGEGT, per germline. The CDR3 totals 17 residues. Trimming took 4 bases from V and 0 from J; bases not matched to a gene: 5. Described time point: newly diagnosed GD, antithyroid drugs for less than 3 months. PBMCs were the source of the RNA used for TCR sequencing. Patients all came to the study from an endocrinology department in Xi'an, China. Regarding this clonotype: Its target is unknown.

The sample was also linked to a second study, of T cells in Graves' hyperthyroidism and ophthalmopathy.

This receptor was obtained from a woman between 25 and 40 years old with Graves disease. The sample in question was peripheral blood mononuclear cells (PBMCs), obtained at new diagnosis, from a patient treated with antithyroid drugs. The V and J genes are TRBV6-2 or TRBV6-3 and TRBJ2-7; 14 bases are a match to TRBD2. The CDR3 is CASSSPGLAGVSYEQYF. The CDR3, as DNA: TGTGCCAGCAGTTCCCCGGGACTAGCGGGGGTCTCCTACGAGCAGTACTTC.